This T cell receptor beta chain was sequenced in a study of breast tumors, draining lymph nodes, adjacent tissues. CDR1 and CDR2 (germline): SGHVS, FQNEAQ. The CDR3 is made up of 17 amino acids. With 3 bases clipped from V and 8 bases from J, the junction kept 10 bases outside the gene matches. The lymph nodes were axillary draining lymph nodes from breast cancer patients. TCRdb redid the calling of the multiplex PCR reads with MiXCR, one entry per CDR3 protein. This repertoire shows 150,000 to 200,000 distinct CDR3 sequences, roughly a third found once; its top ten account for around 3.5%. Sequenced sample: axillary lymph node tissue. The TCR sequence derives from a female donor with breast cancer. Some clones in this sample may be carry-over from other donors' samples. The chain couples TRBV7-8 to TRBJ1-4, with 12 bases aligning to TRBD1. CDR3 loop: CASSLAGTGGLLEKLFF. CDR3 coding DNA: TGTGCCAGCAGCTTGGCCGGGACAGGGGGCTTGTTGGAAAAACTGTTTTTT.